One and the same sample provided the 18 T cell receptor beta chains below, sequenced in a study of cytomegalovirus exposure and HLA in healthy donors. PCR used 60 Vbeta primers and 13 Jbeta primers. Sequencing was performed with immunoSEQ multiplex PCR; in TCRdb, only in-frame clones are kept and a portion is missing. Among about 160,000 clones, 65% to 80% were seen once, and the ten largest hold 2.1%. Material: PBMCs. The receptors were gathered from a man aged 40-49 years in good health and CMV-seronegative.

The gene calls are TRBV5-1 and TRBJ2-7; 12 nucleotides match TRBD2. The CDR3 runs to 17 residues. The V gene end was trimmed by 0 bases and the J gene end by 4 bases; junction bases not matched to a gene: 8. Germline CDR1 and CDR2: SGHRS and YFSETQ. This chain's CDR3 is CASSLAGTSGLGYEQYF. The CDR3 coding sequence is TGCGCCAGCAGCTTGGCCGGGACTAGCGGGCTGGGATACGAGCAGTACTTC.

V is TRBV10-2 and J is TRBJ1-1, with 9 bases that match TRBD1. CDR3 size: 16 residues. Germline V lookup: CDR1 WSHSY, CDR2 SAAADI. V shed 4 bases and J 3 bases; nucleotides not matched to a gene: 9. DNA for the CDR3: TGCGCCAGCAGTGCGGACTACAGGGGGCTGGACACTGAAGCTTTCTTT. Its protein is CASSADYRGLDTEAFF.

The CDR3 bases are TGTGCCAGCAGCACCTTAGCGGGAGCTTACCCCTCCGAGCAGTACTTC. It translates to CASSTLAGAYPSEQYF. V usage is TRBV28 and J usage is TRBJ2-7; 9 bases match TRBD2. The V and J ends lost 6 bases and 6 bases, in that order; junction bases with no gene match: 15. Germline assignment: CDR1 MDHEN and CDR2 SYDVKM. The CDR3 has 16 residues.

The chain's CDR3 is CASSLRTYEQYF. The CDR3 coding sequence is TGTGCCAGCAGCTTGAGGACCTACGAGCAGTACTTC. The chain links TRBV7-2 to TRBJ2-7; D unresolved. In germline, CDR1 is SGHTA, CDR2 FQGNSA. The CDR3 spans 12 residues. Deletions cut 3 bases from V and 2 bases from J, with 5 bases between.

Remarks on this clone: A junction boundary mismatches the germline segment, possibly from a read error. The J gene is TRBJ2-4, the V gene TRBV27; 14 nucleotides line up with TRBD2. The germline CDR1 and CDR2 sequences are MNHEY and SMNVEV (reference sequence). CDR3 length: 19 amino acids. In nucleotides, the CDR3 is TGTGCCAGCAGCTTGACGACTAGCGGGAGGGCGGATGCCAAAAACAGTCAGTACTTC. Protein sequence: CASSLTTSGRADAKNSQYF.

This sequence joins TRBV27 and TRBJ2-7, with 9 bases that match TRBD1. CDR1 MNHEY and CDR2 SMNVEV come from the germline V gene (reference sequence). The CDR3 is 15 amino acids. V lost 5 bases to trimming and J lost 3 bases; unmatched junction nucleotides: 8. The CDR3 DNA follows: TGTGCCAGCAGTGCCAAACAGGGGGCGAGCTACGAGCAGTACTTC. Its translation is CASSAKQGASYEQYF.

The chain employs TRBV18 and TRBJ2-2; D is perhaps TRBD1 (6 bases). Per germline, CDR1 KGHSH and CDR2 LQKENI. The CDR3 extends over 15 amino acids. Trimming left V 6 bases short and J 6 bases short, with 17 bases between. The CDR3 DNA sequence: TGTGCCAGCTCGCTCGACAGGAACTTCGCCGGGGAGCTGTTTTTT. It is translated as CASSLDRNFAGELFF. The variable domain in full, completed from reference TRBV18 and TRBJ2-2, reads NAGVMQNPRHLVRRRGQEARLRCSPMKGHSHVYWYRQLPEEGLKFMVYLQKENIIDESGMPKERFSAEFPKEGPSILRIQQVVRGDSAAYFCASSLDRNFAGELFFGEGSRLTVL.

DNA for the CDR3: TGTGCCAGCAGCGCCCGAGGGTACCAAGAGACCCAGTACTTC. It yields the protein CASSARGYQETQYF. The chain uses TRBV7-9 and TRBJ2-5; D is possibly TRBD2 (5 bases). The CDR3 is 14 amino acids. Trimming removed 5 bases at V and 0 bases at J, with 10 bases between. Looked up from germline, CDR1 is SEHNR and CDR2 is FQNEAQ (reference sequence).

Worth noting for this clone: The junction departs from germline at one end; a sequencing error may be responsible. V and J are TRBV5-1 and TRBJ2-4; 8 bases map to TRBD1. The CDR3 consists of 17 residues. Germline-derived CDR1 and CDR2 are SGHRS and YFSETQ. The CDR3 here is CASSSDNQGATKNSQYF. The DNA of the CDR3 is TGCGCCAGCAGCTCAGATAATCAGGGGGCGACCAAAAACAGTCAGTACTTC.

This chain connects TRBV7-8 to TRBJ1-1; 10 bases fit TRBD1. The CDR3 covers 13 residues. V lost 2 bases, J lost 7 bases, and 1 base stayed unmatched. Per the germline V gene, CDR1 is SGHVS and CDR2 is FQNEAQ. The CDR3 DNA follows: TGTGCCAGCAGCTTAAGGACAGGGGGTGAAGCTTTCTTT. Its protein product is CASSLRTGGEAFF.

The chain recombines TRBV7-2 with TRBJ2-3; TRBD2 matches at 8 bases. Germline CDR1 is SGHTA and CDR2 is FQGNSA. The CDR3 covers 15 residues. V gave up 3 bases and J gave up 5 bases; unmatched junction bases: 7. The CDR3 DNA reads as TGTGCCAGCAGCTTGTTGGGACTAGTAATAGATACGCAGTATTTT. Residues: CASSLLGLVIDTQYF. Complete variable domain (other parts from reference TRBV7-2 and TRBJ2-3): GAGVSQSPSNKVTEKGKDVELRCDPISGHTALYWYRQSLGQGLEFLIYFQGNSAPDKSGLPSDRFSAERTGGSVSTLTIQRTQQEDSAVYLCASSLLGLVIDTQYFGPGTRLTVL.

The chain uses TRBV29-1 and TRBJ2-3, with TRBD2 identical over 11 bases. Germline values: CDR1 SQVTM, CDR2 ANQGSEA. J gave up 2 bases and V 7 bases, and 14 bases lay outside the gene matches. The CDR3 is 17 amino acids. Here the CDR3 reads CSALPSGRSGNTDTQYF. In nucleotides, the CDR3 is TGCAGCGCCCTCCCTAGCGGGAGGTCCGGGAACACAGATACGCAGTATTTT.

J is TRBJ2-2 and V is TRBV27, with D perhaps matching TRBD1 (6 bases). The CDR3 spans 17 residues. The ends were cut back, 0 bases at V and 4 bases at J, with 15 bases in the middle. CDR1 is MNHEY and CDR2 is SMNVEV in the germline V gene (reference sequence). The DNA for the CDR3 is TGTGCCAGCAGTTTATCGATACAGGGTGGGGGCACCGGGGAGCTGTTTTTT. Residues: CASSLSIQGGGTGELFF.

The chain links TRBV19 to TRBJ2-4, with D maybe TRBD2 (6 bases). CDR3 length equals 15 residues. V gave up 4 bases and J gave up 5 bases, with 15 bases separating them. The germline V gene encodes CDR1 LNHDA and CDR2 SQIVND (reference sequence). CDR3 in DNA: TGTGCCAGTAGTAGAACCGTAGCGGTAGAAAACATTCAGTACTTC. It codes for CASSRTVAVENIQYF.

The V gene is TRBV11-2, the J gene TRBJ2-7; 8 bases are shared with TRBD1. The V and J ends lost 5 bases and 3 bases, in that order; junction bases with no gene match: 6. In germline, CDR1 is SGHAT, CDR2 FQNNGV. This CDR3 has 14 amino acids. The CDR3 DNA reads TGTGCCAGCAGCCCTAGGACAGGGAACTACGAGCAGTACTTC. Protein: CASSPRTGNYEQYF.

The gene calls are TRBV5-1 and TRBJ2-2; 7 bases agree with TRBD1. This CDR3 contains 15 residues. V shed 3 bases and J 3 bases; nucleotides not matched to a gene: 5. The V gene's germline CDR1 is SGHRS and CDR2 YFSETQ. The CDR3 spells CASSYRGLDTGELFF. For the CDR3, the DNA is TGCGCCAGCAGCTACAGGGGCTTGGACACCGGGGAGCTGTTTTTT.

The gene calls are TRBV21-1 and TRBJ1-2; the table's D call, TRBD1, has no DNA check behind it. TRBV21-1 is reported as a pseudogene. This CDR3 spans 14 amino acids. The CDR3 is CASSNYRVDYGYTF. The CDR3 DNA reads TGTGCCAGCAGCAACTACAGGGTAGACTATGGCTACACCTTC.

Here the CDR3 DNA reads TGTGCCAGCAGCTCACGGAGTAGGGGTTCCGGAAACACCATATATTTT. Translation: CASSSRSRGSGNTIYF. The chain has TRBV7-2 and TRBJ1-3, with D possibly being TRBD1 (5 bases). In germline, CDR1 is SGHTA, CDR2 FQGNSA. CDR3 length: 16 amino acids. Trimming shortened V by 4 bases and J by 4 bases, and 17 bases separated the two germline ends.